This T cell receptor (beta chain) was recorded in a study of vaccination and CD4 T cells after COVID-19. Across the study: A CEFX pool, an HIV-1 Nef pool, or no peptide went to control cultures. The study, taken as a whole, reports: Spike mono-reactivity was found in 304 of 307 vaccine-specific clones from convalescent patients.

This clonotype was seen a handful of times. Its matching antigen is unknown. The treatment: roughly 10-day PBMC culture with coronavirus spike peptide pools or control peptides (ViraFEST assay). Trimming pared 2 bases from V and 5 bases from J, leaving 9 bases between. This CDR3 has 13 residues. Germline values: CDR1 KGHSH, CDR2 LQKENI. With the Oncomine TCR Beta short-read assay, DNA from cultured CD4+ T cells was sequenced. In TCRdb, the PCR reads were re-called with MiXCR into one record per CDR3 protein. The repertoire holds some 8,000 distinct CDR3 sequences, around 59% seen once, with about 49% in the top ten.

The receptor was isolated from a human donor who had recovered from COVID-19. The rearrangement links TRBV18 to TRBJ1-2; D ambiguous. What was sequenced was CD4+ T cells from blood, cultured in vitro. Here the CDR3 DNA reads TGTGCCAGCTCACCAATTACCCAGTATGGCTACACCTTC. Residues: CASSPITQYGYTF.